This entry lists 26 T cell receptor beta chains sequenced from one sample in a study of radiotherapy plus CTLA-4 blockade in lung cancer. The assay was immunoSEQ multiplex PCR, and TCRdb's table has in-frame clones only and misses some. Altogether 30,000 to 50,000 clones are present, 75% to 85% being singletons, with the ten largest covering around a quarter. The specimen comprised peripheral blood, sampled from a patient treated with radiotherapy plus ipilimumab. The receptors were sampled from a human donor with non-small cell lung cancer that progressed on radiotherapy plus ipilimumab.

Here the CDR3 reads CASTALGLAGGQDTGELFF. Written as DNA, the CDR3 is TGTGCCAGCACCGCCCTTGGACTAGCGGGGGGGCAAGACACCGGGGAGCTGTTTTTT. The rearrangement joins TRBV27 to TRBJ2-2, with TRBD2 matching 15 bases. Trimming cost V 7 bases and J 3 bases; bases outside gene matches: 12. The CDR3 sequence is 19 residues long. Germline CDR1 reads MNHEY; CDR2 reads SMNVEV (reference sequence).

V gene TRBV27 combines with J gene TRBJ2-7; D may be TRBD2 (6 bases). Trimming left V 0 bases short and J 0 bases short, with 12 bases between. The germline V gene has CDR1 MNHEY and CDR2 SMNVEV (reference sequence). This CDR3 is 16 amino acids long. The CDR3 spells CASSLSSSALSYEQYF. For the CDR3, the DNA is TGTGCCAGCAGTTTATCGTCTAGCGCCCTCTCCTACGAGCAGTACTTC.

This clone was detected a few times. The gene calls are TRBV5-1 and TRBJ2-2, with TRBD1 identical over 7 bases. This CDR3 is built from 15 residues. The ends lost 4 bases at V and 4 bases at J; junction bases unmatched: 7. The germline V gene has CDR1 SGHRS and CDR2 YFSETQ. The CDR3 reads CASSDRDRLTGELFF. CDR3 coding DNA: TGCGCCAGCAGCGACAGGGACAGACTCACCGGGGAGCTGTTTTTT.

In nucleotides, the CDR3 is TGTGCCAGCAGCAGACAGGGGAGAAACTATGGCTACACCTTC. Translated: CASSRQGRNYGYTF. The rearrangement joins TRBV6-6 to TRBJ1-2; 8 bases line up with TRBD1. The CDR3 length is 14 residues. Germline values: CDR1 MNHNY, CDR2 SVGAGI (reference sequence). With 6 bases clipped from V and 2 bases from J, the junction kept 5 bases outside the gene matches.

The rearrangement joins TRBV7-3 to TRBJ1-4; D might be TRBD1 (5 bases). This CDR3 has 14 residues. Germline V gene sequence: CDR1 SGHTA, CDR2 FQGTGA. V dropped 4 bases and J dropped 7 bases, with 13 bases sitting between them. The DNA for the CDR3 is TGTGCCAGCAGCTCGGGCAGGGATGGTGAAAAACTGTTTTTT. Its translation: CASSSGRDGEKLFF.

The CDR3 bases are TGTGCCAGCAGTTATCGGGAAAGTGAGCAGTTCTTC. Residues: CASSYRESEQFF. The chain links TRBV6-5 to TRBJ2-1; D is perhaps TRBD2 (5 bases). The CDR3 consists of 12 residues. V was pared by 3 bases and J by 9 bases, with 9 bases between. Germline V lookup: CDR1 MNHEY, CDR2 SVGAGI.

The sample holds many counts of this clone. This chain's CDR3 is CASRGGYISEDTQYF. The CDR3 DNA is TGTGCCAGCAGAGGGGGTTATATATCGGAAGATACGCAGTATTTT. The V call is TRBV27, the J call TRBJ2-3, with a weak D call TRBD1 (6 bases). Deletions cut 6 bases from V and 5 bases from J, with 18 bases between. Per the germline V gene, CDR1 is MNHEY and CDR2 is SMNVEV (reference sequence). The CDR3 runs 15 residues.

The chain carries TRBV7-3 and TRBJ2-1, with D possibly matching TRBD1 (6 bases). The CDR3 runs to 12 residues. The V end lost 2 bases, the J end lost 8 bases, and 7 bases lay between the germline ends. Germline V gene sequence: CDR1 SGHTA, CDR2 FQGTGA. The DNA of the CDR3 is TGTGCCAGCAGCTTAGAGGGGGATGAGCAGTTCTTC. Translation gives CASSLEGDEQFF. Full variable domain (remainder filled in from reference TRBV7-3 and TRBJ2-1): GAGVSQTPSNKVTEKGKYVELRCDPISGHTALYWYRQSLGQGPEFLIYFQGTGAADDSGLPNDRFFAVRPEGSVSTLKIQRTERGDSAVYLCASSLEGDEQFFGPGTRLTVL.

The chain carries TRBV2 and TRBJ1-2; no clear D gene. Between the trimmed V and J ends, which lost 5 bases and 2 bases, there was a span of 12 bases. This CDR3 region has 14 residues. CDR1 is SNHLY, CDR2 FYNNEI, per germline. The CDR3 reads CASSRGEGNYGYTF. DNA of the CDR3: TGTGCCAGCAGTCGGGGTGAGGGCAACTATGGCTACACCTTC.

The chain has TRBV9 and TRBJ2-3; 11 bases are shared with TRBD2. The CDR3 totals 16 residues. CDR1 and CDR2 (germline): SGDLS, YYNGEE. With 0 bases clipped from V and 8 bases from J, the junction kept 8 bases outside the gene matches. CDR3 bases: TGTGCCAGCAGCGTAGTTCTAGCGGGGGGTTTAGGTACGCAGTATTTT. Translation: CASSVVLAGGLGTQYF.

This chain connects TRBV5-1 to TRBJ1-2, with 10 bases matching TRBD1. J gave up 5 bases and V 4 bases, and 8 bases lay outside the gene matches. The CDR3 loop spans 15 amino acids. The germline gives CDR1 SGHRS, CDR2 YFSETQ. The CDR3 spells CASSRGGTGDYGYTF. In nucleotides, the CDR3 is TGCGCCAGCAGCCGGGGGGGGACAGGGGATTATGGCTACACCTTC.

This rearrangement joins TRBV9 to TRBJ1-2; 8 bases agree with TRBD1. This CDR3 has 14 residues. Per the germline V gene, CDR1 is SGDLS and CDR2 is YYNGEE. The junction had 8 bases not matched to a gene; V was cut back by 2 bases and J by 8 bases. Written as DNA, the CDR3 is TGTGCCAGCAGCGTGATGCAGGGGGCAGGAGGCTACACCTTC. Its translation: CASSVMQGAGGYTF. The variable domain in full, completed from reference TRBV9 and TRBJ1-2, reads DSGVTQTPKHLITATGQRVTLRCSPRSGDLSVYWYQQSLDQGLQFLIQYYNGEERAKGNILERFSAQQFPDLHSELNLSSLELGDSALYFCASSVMQGAGGYTFGSGTRLTVV.

Here the CDR3 DNA reads TGCGCCAGCAGCCAAGATTACAGGAATGGGGGGGGCTTCCACGAGCAGTACTTC. This sequence encodes CASSQDYRNGGGFHEQYF. The V gene is TRBV4-1, the J gene TRBJ2-7; D might be TRBD2 (7 bases). The ends were cut back, 0 bases at V and 5 bases at J, with 23 bases in the middle. CDR1 is MGHRA and CDR2 is YSYEKL in the germline V gene. The CDR3 sequence is 18 residues long.

The chain links TRBV5-1 to TRBJ2-2; D not resolved. CDR3 length equals 15 residues. With 2 bases removed from V and 0 bases from J, the gap between germline ends came to 8 bases. Germline values: CDR1 SGHRS, CDR2 YFSETQ. In DNA, the CDR3 is TGCGCCAGCAGCTTATATTCAGCGAACACCGGGGAGCTGTTTTTT. It yields the protein CASSLYSANTGELFF. The whole variable domain, filled in from reference TRBV5-1 and TRBJ2-2, reads KAGVTQTPRYLIKTRGQQVTLSCSPISGHRSVSWYQQTPGQGLQFLFEYFSETQRNKGNFPGRFSGRQFSNSRSEMNVSTLELGDSALYLCASSLYSANTGELFFGEGSRLTVL.

This clone has more than one count but fewer than ten. The chain is built from TRBV7-2 and TRBJ2-2; D is ambiguous. The CDR3 is made up of 14 amino acids. CDR1 and CDR2 from the germline V gene are SGHTA and FQGNSA. Trimming removed 4 bases from V and 1 base from J, with 7 bases in between. The CDR3: CASSSQQNTGELFF. The DNA of the CDR3 is TGTGCCAGCAGCTCACAACAGAACACCGGGGAGCTGTTTTTT.

V and J are TRBV4-1 and TRBJ1-2; 8 bases fit TRBD1. The ends lost 7 bases at V and 1 base at J; junction bases unmatched: 8. The CDR3 has 15 residues. Germline CDR1 is MGHRA and CDR2 is YSYEKL. CDR3 amino acids: CASKAGTGINYGYTF. CDR3 DNA sequence: TGCGCCAGCAAGGCCGGGACAGGAATTAACTATGGCTACACCTTC.

In nucleotides, the CDR3 is TGTGCCAGTAGTAGAGGACACTATAATTCACCCCTCCACTTT. Translation gives CASSRGHYNSPLHF. The V call is TRBV19, the J call TRBJ1-6; tentative D call: TRBD1 (5 bases). The V end lost 4 bases, the J end lost 3 bases, and 7 bases lay between the germline ends. The CDR3 has 14 residues. Germline CDR1 and CDR2: LNHDA and SQIVND (reference sequence).

The genes are TRBV25-1 and TRBJ1-2; 7 nucleotides match TRBD1. The V and J ends lost 2 bases and 8 bases, in that order; junction bases with no gene match: 20. The CDR3 extends over 18 amino acids. Germline assignment: CDR1 MGHDK and CDR2 SYGVNS. This CDR3 is CASSEHGMLTGRDKGYTF. As DNA, the CDR3 is TGTGCCAGCAGTGAACATGGGATGCTGACAGGGCGGGACAAAGGCTACACCTTC.

This chain links TRBV2 with TRBJ1-5; 11 bases align to TRBD1. The V and J ends lost 3 bases and 4 bases, in that order; junction bases with no gene match: 11. In germline, CDR1 is SNHLY, CDR2 FYNNEI. This CDR3 contains 18 residues. The CDR3 sequence is CASSDFGQGAIRNQPQHF. The CDR3 coding sequence is TGTGCCAGCAGTGACTTTGGACAGGGGGCCATTAGGAATCAGCCCCAGCATTTT.

The CDR3 is CAWSARLTQNTGELFF. For the CDR3, the DNA is TGTGCCTGGAGTGCCCGACTTACACAAAACACCGGGGAGCTGTTTTTT. J is TRBJ2-2 and V is TRBV30; D remains unclear. The CDR3 length is 16 residues. Between the trimmed V and J ends, which lost 1 base and 2 bases, there was a span of 14 bases. The germline gives CDR1 GTSNPN, CDR2 SVGIG (reference sequence).

This clone was observed a handful of times. The V and J genes are TRBV6-5 and TRBJ2-7; TRBD1 agrees at 8 bases. Trimming removed 4 bases from V and 4 bases from J; junction bases left unmatched: 9. The CDR3 contains 15 residues. CDR1 MNHEY and CDR2 SVGAGI come from the germline V gene. The CDR3 region is CASSFDRGPPYEQYF. In nucleotides, the CDR3 is TGTGCCAGCAGTTTCGACAGGGGCCCCCCTTACGAGCAGTACTTC.

The V and J genes are TRBV7-8 and TRBJ1-2; maybe TRBD1 (5 bases). Germline values: CDR1 SGHVS, CDR2 FQNEAQ. V was cut by 1 base and J by 7 bases, with 22 bases left in between. The CDR3 loop spans 17 amino acids. The CDR3 nucleotides read TGTGCCAGCAGCTTAGACTGGGGTAAAGGCGGGGGTAGTGGCTACACCTTC. Translated, it gives CASSLDWGKGGGSGYTF.

This chain joins TRBV2 and TRBJ2-1; 9 bases match TRBD2. CDR3 length equals 16 residues. With V trimmed by 1 base and J by 2 bases, 3 bases remained unmatched. CDR1 and CDR2 (germline): SNHLY, FYNNEI. The CDR3 DNA reads TGTGCCAGCAGTGAAGATGCTAGCGGGACCTACAATGAGCAGTTCTTC. Protein product: CASSEDASGTYNEQFF.

The gene calls are TRBV11-2 and TRBJ2-5; the match to TRBD2 covers 11 bases. Per germline, CDR1 SGHAT and CDR2 FQNNGV. V lost 5 bases, J lost 4 bases, and 3 bases stayed unmatched. This CDR3 is built from 14 residues. CDR3 coding DNA: TGTGCCAGCAGCCACGGGACTAGCGGAGAGACCCAGTACTTC. It specifies CASSHGTSGETQYF.

This clone was recorded once. The rearrangement links TRBV15 to TRBJ2-3; the match to TRBD2 covers 9 bases. After removal of 4 bases from V and 1 base from J, the junction contained 12 bases not matched to a gene. Germline V gene data show CDR1 as LNHNV and CDR2 as YYDKDF (reference sequence). This CDR3 contains 18 residues. CDR3 amino acids: CATSIRLVASGGTDTQYF. The CDR3 nucleotides are TGTGCCACCAGCATCAGATTGGTGGCTAGCGGGGGCACAGATACGCAGTATTTT.

CDR3 nucleotide sequence: TGTGCCAGCAGCCTCACGCGACAGGGGTCGGGCGAGGACACTGAAGCTTTCTTT. This gives the protein CASSLTRQGSGEDTEAFF. The chain is built from TRBV5-4 and TRBJ1-1; 8 positions match TRBD1. V lost 4 bases, J lost 3 bases, and 17 bases stayed unmatched. CDR1 SGHNT and CDR2 YYREEE come from the germline V gene (reference sequence). This CDR3 has 18 amino acids.